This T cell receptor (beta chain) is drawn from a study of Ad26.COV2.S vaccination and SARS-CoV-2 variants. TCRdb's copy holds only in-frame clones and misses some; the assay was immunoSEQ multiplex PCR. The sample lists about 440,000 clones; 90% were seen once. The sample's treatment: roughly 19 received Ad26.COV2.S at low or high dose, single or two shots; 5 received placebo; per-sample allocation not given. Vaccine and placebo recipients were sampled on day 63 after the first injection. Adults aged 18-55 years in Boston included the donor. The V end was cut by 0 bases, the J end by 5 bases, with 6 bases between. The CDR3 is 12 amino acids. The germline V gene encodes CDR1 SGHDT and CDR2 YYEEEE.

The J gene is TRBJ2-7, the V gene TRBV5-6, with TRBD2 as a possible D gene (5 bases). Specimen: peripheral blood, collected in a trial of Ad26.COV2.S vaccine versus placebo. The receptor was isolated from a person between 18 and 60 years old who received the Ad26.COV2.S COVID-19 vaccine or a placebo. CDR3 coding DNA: TGTGCCAGCAGCTTGGTGCGGGACGAGCAGTACTTC. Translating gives CASSLVRDEQYF.